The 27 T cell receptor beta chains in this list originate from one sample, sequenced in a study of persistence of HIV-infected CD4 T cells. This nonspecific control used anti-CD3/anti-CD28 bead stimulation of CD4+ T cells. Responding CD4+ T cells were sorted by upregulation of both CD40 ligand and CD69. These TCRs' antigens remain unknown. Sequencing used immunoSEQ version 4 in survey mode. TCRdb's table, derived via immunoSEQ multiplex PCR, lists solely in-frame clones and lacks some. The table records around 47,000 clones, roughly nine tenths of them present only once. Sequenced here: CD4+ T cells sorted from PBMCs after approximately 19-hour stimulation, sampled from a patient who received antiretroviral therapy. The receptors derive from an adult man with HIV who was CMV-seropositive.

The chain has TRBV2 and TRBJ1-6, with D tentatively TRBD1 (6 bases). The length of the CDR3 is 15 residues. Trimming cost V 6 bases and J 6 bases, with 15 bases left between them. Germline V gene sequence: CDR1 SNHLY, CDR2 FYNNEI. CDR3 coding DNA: TGTGCCAGCAGCCTAACAGGGAATTTTAATTCACCCCTCCACTTT. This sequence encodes CASSLTGNFNSPLHF.

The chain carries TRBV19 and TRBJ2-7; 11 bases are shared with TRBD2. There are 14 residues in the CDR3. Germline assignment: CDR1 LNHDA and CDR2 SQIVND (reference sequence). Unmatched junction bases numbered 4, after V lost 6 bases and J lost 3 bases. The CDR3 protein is CASRTTSGGYEQYF. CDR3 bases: TGTGCCAGTAGGACAACTAGCGGGGGCTACGAGCAGTACTTC.

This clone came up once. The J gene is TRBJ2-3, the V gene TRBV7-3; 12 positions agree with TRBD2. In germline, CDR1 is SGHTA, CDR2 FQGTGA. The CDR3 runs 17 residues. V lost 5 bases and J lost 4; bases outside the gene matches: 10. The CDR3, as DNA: TGTGCCAGCAGCGCCCGGACTAGCGGGGTGAGGCCAGATACGCAGTATTTT. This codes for CASSARTSGVRPDTQYF.

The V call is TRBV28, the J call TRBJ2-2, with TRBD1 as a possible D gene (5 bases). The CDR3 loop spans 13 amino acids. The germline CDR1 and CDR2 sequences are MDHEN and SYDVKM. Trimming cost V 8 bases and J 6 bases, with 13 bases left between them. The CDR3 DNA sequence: TGTGCCAGCTCCGACAGCGTGGCCGGGGAGCTGTTTTTT. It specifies CASSDSVAGELFF.

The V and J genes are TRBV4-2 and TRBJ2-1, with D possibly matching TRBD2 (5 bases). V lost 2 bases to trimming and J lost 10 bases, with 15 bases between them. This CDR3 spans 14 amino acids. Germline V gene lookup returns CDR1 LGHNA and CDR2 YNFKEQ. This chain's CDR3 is CASSQLAGVLEQFF. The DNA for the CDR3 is TGTGCCAGCAGCCAATTAGCCGGGGTCCTAGAGCAGTTCTTC.

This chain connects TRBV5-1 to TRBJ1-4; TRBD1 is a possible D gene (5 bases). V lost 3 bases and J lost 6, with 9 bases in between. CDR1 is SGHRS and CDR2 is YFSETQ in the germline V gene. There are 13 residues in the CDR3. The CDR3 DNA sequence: TGCGCCAGCAGCTATCCGGGGGATGAAAAACTGTTTTTT. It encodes CASSYPGDEKLFF.

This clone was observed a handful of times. CDR3 loop: CASSWDLNGELFF. CDR3 DNA sequence: TGTGCCAGCAGCTGGGACTTGAATGGGGAGCTGTTTTTT. This chain uses TRBV5-4 with TRBJ2-2, with D tentatively TRBD2 (6 bases). The CDR3 runs to 13 residues. The V gene's germline CDR1 is SGHNT and CDR2 YYREEE (reference sequence). V was cut by 3 bases and J by 8 bases, with 11 bases left in between.

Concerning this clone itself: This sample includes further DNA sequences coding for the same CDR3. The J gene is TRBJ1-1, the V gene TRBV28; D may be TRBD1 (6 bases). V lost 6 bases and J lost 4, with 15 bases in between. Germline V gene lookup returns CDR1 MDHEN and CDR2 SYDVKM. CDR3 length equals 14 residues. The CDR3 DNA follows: TGTGCCAGCAGAACAGGGTCAGGGAGCACTGAAGCTTTCTTT. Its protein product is CASRTGSGSTEAFF.

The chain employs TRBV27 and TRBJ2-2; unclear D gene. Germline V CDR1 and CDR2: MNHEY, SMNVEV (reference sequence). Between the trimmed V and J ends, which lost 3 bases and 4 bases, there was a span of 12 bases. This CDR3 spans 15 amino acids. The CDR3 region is CASSFNVGSTGELFF. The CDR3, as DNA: TGTGCCAGCAGTTTTAATGTCGGGTCCACCGGGGAGCTGTTTTTT.

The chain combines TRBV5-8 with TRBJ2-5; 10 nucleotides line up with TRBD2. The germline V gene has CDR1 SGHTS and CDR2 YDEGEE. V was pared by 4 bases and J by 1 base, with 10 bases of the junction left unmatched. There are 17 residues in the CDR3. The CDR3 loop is CASSPPQPSGGQETQYF. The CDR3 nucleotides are TGTGCCAGCAGCCCCCCCCAGCCTAGCGGGGGCCAAGAGACCCAGTACTTC.

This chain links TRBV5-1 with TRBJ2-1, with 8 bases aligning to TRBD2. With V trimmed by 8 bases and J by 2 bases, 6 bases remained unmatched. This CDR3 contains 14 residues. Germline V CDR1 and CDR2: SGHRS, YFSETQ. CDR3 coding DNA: TGCGCCAGTAAAAGCGGGGGAACCTACAATGAGCAGTTCTTC. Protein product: CASKSGGTYNEQFF.

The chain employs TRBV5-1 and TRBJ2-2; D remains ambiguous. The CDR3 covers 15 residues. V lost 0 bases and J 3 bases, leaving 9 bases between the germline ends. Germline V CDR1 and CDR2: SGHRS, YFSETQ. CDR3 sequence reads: CASSLGPIDTGELFF. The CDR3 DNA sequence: TGCGCCAGCAGCTTGGGACCTATCGACACCGGGGAGCTGTTTTTT.

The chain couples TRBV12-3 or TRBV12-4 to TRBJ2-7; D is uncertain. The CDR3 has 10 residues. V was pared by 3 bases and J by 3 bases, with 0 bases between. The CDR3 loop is CASSFYEQYF. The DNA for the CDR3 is TGTGCCAGCAGTTTCTACGAGCAGTACTTC.

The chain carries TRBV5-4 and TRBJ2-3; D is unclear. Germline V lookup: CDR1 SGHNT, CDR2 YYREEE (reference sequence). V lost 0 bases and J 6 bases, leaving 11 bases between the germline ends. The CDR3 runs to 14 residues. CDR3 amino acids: CASSLAASRDTQYF. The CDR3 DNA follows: TGTGCCAGCAGCTTGGCGGCTAGTCGGGATACGCAGTATTTT.

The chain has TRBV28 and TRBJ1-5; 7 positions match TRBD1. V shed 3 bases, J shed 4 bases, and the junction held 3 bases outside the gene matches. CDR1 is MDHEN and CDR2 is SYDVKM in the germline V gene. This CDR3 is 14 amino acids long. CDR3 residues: CASSFRTGNQPQHF. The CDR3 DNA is TGTGCCAGCAGTTTTAGGACAGGAAATCAGCCCCAGCATTTT.

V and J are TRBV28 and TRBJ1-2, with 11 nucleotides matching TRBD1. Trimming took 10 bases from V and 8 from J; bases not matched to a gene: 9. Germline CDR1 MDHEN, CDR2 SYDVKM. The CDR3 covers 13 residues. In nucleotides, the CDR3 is TGTGCCACCACGCCCGGGACAGGGGGAGGCTACACCTTC. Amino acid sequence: CATTPGTGGGYTF.

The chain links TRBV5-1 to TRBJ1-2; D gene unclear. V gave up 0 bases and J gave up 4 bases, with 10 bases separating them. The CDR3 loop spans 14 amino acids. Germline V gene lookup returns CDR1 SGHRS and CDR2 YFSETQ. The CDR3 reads CASSLERVLYGYTF. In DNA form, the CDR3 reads TGCGCCAGCAGCTTGGAACGGGTACTCTATGGCTACACCTTC.

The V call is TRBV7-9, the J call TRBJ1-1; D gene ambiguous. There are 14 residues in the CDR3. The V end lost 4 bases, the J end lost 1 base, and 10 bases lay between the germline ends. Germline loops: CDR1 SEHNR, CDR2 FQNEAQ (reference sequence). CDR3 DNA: TGTGCCAGCAGCTCAGGTGCAGGGAACACTGAAGCTTTCTTT. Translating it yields CASSSGAGNTEAFF.

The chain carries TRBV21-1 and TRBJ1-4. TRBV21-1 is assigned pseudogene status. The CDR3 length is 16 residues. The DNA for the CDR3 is TGTGCCAGCAGCAAAGCGCGGATCCCAACTAATGAAAAACTGTTTTTT. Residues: CASSKARIPTNEKLFF.

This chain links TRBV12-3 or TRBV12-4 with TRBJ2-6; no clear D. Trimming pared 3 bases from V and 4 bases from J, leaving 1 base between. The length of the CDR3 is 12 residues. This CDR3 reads CASSFGANVLTF. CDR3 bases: TGTGCCAGCAGTTTCGGGGCCAACGTCCTGACTTTC.

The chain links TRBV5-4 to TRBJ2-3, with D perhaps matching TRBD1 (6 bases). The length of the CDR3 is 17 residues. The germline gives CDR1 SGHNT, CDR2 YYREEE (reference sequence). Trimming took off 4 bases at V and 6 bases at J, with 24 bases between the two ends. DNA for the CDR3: TGTGCCAGCAGCCCCTGGATGGACAGAGGGCTATCCGATACGCAGTATTTT. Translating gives CASSPWMDRGLSDTQYF.

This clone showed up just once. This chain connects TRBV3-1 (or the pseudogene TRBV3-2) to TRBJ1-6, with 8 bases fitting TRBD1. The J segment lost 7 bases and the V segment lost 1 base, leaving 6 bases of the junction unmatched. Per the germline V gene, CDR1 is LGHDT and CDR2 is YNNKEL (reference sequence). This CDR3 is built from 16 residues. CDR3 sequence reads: CASSQVRTGGNSPLHF. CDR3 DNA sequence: TGTGCCAGCAGCCAAGTTCGAACAGGGGGGAATTCACCCCTCCACTTT.

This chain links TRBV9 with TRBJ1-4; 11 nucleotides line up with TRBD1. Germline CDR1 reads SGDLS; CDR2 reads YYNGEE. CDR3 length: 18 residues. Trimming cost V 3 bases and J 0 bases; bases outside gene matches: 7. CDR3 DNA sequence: TGTGCCAGCAGCGGCGGGACAGGGGGACTTGCAACTAATGAAAAACTGTTTTTT. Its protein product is CASSGGTGGLATNEKLFF.

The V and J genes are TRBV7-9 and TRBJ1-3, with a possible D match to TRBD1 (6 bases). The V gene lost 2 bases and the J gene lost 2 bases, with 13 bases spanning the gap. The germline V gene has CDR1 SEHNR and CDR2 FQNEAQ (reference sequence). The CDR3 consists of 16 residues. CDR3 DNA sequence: TGTGCCAGCAGCTTATCCTCTACAGGGACTGGAAACACCATATATTTT. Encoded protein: CASSLSSTGTGNTIYF.

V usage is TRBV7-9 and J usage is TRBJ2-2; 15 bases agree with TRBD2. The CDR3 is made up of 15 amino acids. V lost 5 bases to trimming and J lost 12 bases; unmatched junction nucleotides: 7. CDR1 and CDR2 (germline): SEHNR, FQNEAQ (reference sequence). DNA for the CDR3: TGTGCCAGCAGCCCGGAAGGGACTAGCGGGGGGCAGCTGTTTTTT. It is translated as CASSPEGTSGGQLFF. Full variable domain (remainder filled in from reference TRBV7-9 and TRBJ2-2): DTGVSQNPRHKITKRGQNVTFRCDPISEHNRLYWYRQTLGQGPEFLTYFQNEAQLEKSRLLSDRFSAERPKGSFSTLEIQRTEQGDSAMYLCASSPEGTSGGQLFFGEGSRLTVL.

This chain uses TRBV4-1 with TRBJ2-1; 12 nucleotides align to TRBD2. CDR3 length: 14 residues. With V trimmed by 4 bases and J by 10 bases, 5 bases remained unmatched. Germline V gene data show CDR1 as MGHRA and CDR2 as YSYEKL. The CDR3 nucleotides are TGCGCCAGCAGCCCTAGCGGGGGGGCCAGGGAGCAGTTCTTC. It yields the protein CASSPSGGAREQFF.

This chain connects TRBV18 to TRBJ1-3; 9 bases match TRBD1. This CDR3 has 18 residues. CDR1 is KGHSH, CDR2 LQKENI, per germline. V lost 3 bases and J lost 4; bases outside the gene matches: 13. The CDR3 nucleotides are TGTGCCAGCTCACCCTATCTTGGAGGGACAGGGACAGGAAACACCATATATTTT. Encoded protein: CASSPYLGGTGTGNTIYF.